One sample yielded the 4 T cell receptor beta chains listed below, sequenced in a study of cytomegalovirus exposure and HLA in healthy donors. PCR primers comprised 60 Vbeta and 13 Jbeta primers. Measured with immunoSEQ multiplex PCR; TCRdb has only the in-frame clones, and not every one. Counted here are about 150,000 clones, about 80% occurring once; the ten biggest clones make up 1.8%. The material sequenced was PBMCs. These receptors were taken from a man between 35 and 55 years old in good health and CMV-seronegative.

This chain connects TRBV6-5 to TRBJ2-7; 10 nucleotides align to TRBD1. Germline V gene sequence: CDR1 MNHEY, CDR2 SVGAGI. The CDR3 has 13 residues. Losses at the gene ends were 9 bases for V and 4 bases for J; bases not matched to a gene: 6. Here the CDR3 DNA reads TGTGCCAGGGGACAGGGGCTAAGGTACGAGCAGTACTTC. Translation: CARGQGLRYEQYF.

The V and J genes are TRBV19 and TRBJ1-1; a possible D gene is TRBD1 (6 bases). The germline CDR1 and CDR2 sequences are LNHDA and SQIVND (reference sequence). The V end was cut by 8 bases, the J end by 1 base, with 8 bases between. The CDR3 contains 12 residues. The CDR3 protein is CASSTGNTEAFF. CDR3 sequence (DNA): TGTGCCAGTTCGACAGGGAACACTGAAGCTTTCTTT.

This clone has more than one count but fewer than ten. One end of the junction is discordant with germline, which a read error may explain. The rearrangement links TRBV27 to TRBJ2-3; the D is unclear. CDR3 length equals 13 residues. From germline, CDR1 is MNHEY and CDR2 SMNVEV (reference sequence). CDR3 coding DNA: TGTGCCAGCAGTATATCTAGAACAGATACGCAGTATTTT. Amino acids: CASSISRTDTQYF.

Only one count was recorded for this clone. The chain employs TRBV19 and TRBJ2-5, with a tentative D call TRBD2 (6 bases). The CDR3 consists of 13 residues. The germline V gene encodes CDR1 LNHDA and CDR2 SQIVND (reference sequence). V lost 4 bases and J 4 bases, leaving 10 bases between the germline ends. The CDR3 here is CASSRDWSETQYF. The CDR3 DNA sequence: TGTGCCAGTAGTAGGGACTGGTCAGAGACCCAGTACTTC. The whole variable domain, remainder taken from reference TRBV19 and TRBJ2-5, is DGGITQSPKYLFRKEGQNVTLSCEQNLNHDAMYWYRQDPGQGLRLIYYSQIVNDFQKGDIAEGYSVSREKKESFPLTVTSAQKNPTAFYLCASSRDWSETQYFGPGTRLLVL.